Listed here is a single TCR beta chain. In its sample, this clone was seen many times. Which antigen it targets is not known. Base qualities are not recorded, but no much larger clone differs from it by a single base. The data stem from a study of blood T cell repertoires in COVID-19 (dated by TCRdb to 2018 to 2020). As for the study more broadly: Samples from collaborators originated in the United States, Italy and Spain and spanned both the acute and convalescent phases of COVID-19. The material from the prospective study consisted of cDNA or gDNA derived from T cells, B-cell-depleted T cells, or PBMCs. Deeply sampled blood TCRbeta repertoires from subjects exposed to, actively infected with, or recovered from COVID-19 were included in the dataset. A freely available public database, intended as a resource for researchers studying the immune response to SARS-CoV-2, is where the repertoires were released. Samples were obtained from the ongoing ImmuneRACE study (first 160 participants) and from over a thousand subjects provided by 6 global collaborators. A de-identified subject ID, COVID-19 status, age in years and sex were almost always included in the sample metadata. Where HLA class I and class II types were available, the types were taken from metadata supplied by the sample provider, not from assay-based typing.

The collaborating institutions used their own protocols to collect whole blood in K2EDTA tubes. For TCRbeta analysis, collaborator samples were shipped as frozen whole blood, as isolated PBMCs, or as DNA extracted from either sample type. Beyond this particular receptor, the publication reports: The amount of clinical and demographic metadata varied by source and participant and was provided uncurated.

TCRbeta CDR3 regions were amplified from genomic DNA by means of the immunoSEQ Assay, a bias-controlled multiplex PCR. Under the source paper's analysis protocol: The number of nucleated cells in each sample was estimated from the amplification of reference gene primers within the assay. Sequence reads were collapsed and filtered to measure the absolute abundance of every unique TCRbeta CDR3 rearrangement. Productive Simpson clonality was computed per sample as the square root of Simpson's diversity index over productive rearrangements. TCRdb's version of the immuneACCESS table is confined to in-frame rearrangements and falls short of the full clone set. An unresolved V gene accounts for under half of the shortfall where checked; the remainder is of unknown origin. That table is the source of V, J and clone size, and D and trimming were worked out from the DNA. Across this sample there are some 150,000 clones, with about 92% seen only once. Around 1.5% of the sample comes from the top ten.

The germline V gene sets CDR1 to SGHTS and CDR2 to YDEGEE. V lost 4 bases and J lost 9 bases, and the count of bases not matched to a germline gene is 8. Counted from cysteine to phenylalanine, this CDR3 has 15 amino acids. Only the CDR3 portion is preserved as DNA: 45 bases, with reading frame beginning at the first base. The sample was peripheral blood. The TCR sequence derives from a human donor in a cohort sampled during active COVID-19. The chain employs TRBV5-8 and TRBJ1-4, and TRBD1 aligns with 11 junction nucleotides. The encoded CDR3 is CASSPGGQGVQKLFF. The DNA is TGTGCCAGCAGCCCTGGGGGACAGGGGGTACAAAAACTGTTTTTT.